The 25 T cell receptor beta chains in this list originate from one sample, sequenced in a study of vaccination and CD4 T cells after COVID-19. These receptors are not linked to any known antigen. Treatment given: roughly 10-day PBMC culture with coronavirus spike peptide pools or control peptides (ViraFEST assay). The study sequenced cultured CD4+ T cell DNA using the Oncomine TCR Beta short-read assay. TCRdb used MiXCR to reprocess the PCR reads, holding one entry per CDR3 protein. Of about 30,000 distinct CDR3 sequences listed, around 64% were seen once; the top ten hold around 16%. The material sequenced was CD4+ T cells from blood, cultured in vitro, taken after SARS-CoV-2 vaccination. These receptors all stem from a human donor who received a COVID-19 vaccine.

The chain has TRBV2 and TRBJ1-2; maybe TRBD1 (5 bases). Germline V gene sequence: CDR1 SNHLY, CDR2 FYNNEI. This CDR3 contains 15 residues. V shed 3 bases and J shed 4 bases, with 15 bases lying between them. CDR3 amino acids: CASSDDSGLTYGYTF. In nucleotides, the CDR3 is TGTGCCAGCAGTGATGACAGCGGGCTCACCTATGGCTACACCTTC.

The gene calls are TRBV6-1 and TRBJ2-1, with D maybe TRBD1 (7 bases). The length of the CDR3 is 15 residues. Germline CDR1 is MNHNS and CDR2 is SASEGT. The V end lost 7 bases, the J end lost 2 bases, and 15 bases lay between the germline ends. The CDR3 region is CASTRGVNTYNEQFF. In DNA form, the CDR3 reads TGTGCCAGCACCAGGGGGGTAAATACCTACAATGAGCAGTTCTTC.

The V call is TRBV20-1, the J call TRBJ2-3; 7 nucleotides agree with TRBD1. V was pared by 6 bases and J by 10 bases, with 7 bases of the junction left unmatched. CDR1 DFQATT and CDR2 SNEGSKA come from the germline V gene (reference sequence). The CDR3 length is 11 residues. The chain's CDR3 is CSARLQGSQYF. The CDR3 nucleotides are TGCAGTGCGAGACTACAGGGGTCGCAGTATTTT.

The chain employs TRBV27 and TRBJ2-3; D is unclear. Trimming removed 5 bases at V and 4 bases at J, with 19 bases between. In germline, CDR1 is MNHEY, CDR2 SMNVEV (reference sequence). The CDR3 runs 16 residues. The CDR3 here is CASSLQGPMVSDTQYF. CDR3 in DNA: TGTGCCAGCAGTCTGCAAGGGCCTATGGTATCAGATACGCAGTATTTT.

CDR3 sequence (DNA): TGCAGTGCTACAAACCCCGGGACTAGCGGGGGGGAAACAGATACGCAGTATTTT. Protein product: CSATNPGTSGGETDTQYF. V and J are TRBV20-1 and TRBJ2-3; TRBD2 matches at 16 bases. V gave up 4 bases and J gave up 3 bases; unmatched junction bases: 10. The germline CDR1 and CDR2 sequences are DFQATT and SNEGSKA (reference sequence). The CDR3 runs 18 residues.

CDR3 sequence: CAWRVGSGNTIYF. DNA of the CDR3: TGTGCCTGGAGAGTGGGGTCTGGAAACACCATATATTTT. This rearrangement joins TRBV30 to TRBJ1-3; D gene ambiguous. Trimming pared 3 bases from V and 1 base from J, leaving 7 bases between. Germline CDR1 is GTSNPN and CDR2 is SVGIG (reference sequence). The CDR3 sequence is 13 residues long.

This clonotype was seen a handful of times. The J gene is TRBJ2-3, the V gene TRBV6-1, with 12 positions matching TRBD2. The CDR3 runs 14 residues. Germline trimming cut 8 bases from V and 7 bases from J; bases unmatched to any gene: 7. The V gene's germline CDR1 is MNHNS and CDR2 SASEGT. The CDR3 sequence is CASGTSGGFNTQYF. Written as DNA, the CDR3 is TGTGCCAGCGGAACTAGCGGGGGGTTCAATACGCAGTATTTT.

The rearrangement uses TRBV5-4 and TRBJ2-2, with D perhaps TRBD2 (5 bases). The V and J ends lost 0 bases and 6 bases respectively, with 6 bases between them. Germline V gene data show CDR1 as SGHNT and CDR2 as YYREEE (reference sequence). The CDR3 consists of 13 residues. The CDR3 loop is CASSLGGPGELFF. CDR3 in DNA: TGTGCCAGCAGCTTGGGCGGGCCCGGGGAGCTGTTTTTT.

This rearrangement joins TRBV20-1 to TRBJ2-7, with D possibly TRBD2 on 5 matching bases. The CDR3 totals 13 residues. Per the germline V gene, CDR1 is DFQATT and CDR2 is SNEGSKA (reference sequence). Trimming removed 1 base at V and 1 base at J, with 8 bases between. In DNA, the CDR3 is TGCAGTGCTAGAGTGAGCGGATCCTACGAGCAGTACTTC. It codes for CSARVSGSYEQYF.

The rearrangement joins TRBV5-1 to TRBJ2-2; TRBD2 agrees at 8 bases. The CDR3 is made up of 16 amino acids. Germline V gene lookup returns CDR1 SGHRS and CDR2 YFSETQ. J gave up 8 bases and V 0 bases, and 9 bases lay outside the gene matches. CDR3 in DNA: TGCGCCAGCAGCTTGGTGTTGGTAGCGGGGCCTGGGGAGCTGTTTTTT. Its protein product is CASSLVLVAGPGELFF.

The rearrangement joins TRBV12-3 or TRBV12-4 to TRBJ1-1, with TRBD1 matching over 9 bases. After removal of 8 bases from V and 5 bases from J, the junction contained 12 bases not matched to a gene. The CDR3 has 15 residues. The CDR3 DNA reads TGTGCCAGCGGCCCCGGGACAGGGTGGGGGACTGAAGCTTTCTTT. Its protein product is CASGPGTGWGTEAFF.

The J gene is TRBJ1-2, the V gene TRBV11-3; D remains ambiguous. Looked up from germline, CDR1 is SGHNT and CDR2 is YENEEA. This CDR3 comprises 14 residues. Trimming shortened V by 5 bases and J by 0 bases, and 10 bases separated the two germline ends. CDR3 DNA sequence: TGTGCCAGCAGCCGGACGTCCTCTAACTATGGCTACACCTTC. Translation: CASSRTSSNYGYTF.

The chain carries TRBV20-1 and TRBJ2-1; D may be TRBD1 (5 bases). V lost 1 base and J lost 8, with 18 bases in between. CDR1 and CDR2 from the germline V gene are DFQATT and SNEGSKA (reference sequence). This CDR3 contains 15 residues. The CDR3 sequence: CSARAQALIADEQFF. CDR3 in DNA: TGCAGTGCTAGAGCACAGGCTCTGATTGCGGATGAGCAGTTCTTC.

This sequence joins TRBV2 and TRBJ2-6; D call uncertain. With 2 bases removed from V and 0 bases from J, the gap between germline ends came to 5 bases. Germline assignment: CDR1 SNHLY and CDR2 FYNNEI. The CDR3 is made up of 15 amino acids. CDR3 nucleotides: TGTGCCAGCAGTGAAACCGCCTCTGGGGCCAACGTCCTGACTTTC. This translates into CASSETASGANVLTF.

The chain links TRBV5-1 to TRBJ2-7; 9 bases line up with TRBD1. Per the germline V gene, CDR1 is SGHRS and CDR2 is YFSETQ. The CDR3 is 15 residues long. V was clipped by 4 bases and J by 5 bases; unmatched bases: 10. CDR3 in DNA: TGCGCCAGCAGCACGGACGGGACAGGGTTGAACGAGCAGTACTTC. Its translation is CASSTDGTGLNEQYF.

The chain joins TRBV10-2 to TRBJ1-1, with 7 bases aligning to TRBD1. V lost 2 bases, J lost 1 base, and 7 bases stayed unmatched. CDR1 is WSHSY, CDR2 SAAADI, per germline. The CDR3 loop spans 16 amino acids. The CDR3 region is CASSEHPGQPNTEAFF. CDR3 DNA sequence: TGCGCCAGCAGTGAGCATCCGGGACAGCCGAACACTGAAGCTTTCTTT.

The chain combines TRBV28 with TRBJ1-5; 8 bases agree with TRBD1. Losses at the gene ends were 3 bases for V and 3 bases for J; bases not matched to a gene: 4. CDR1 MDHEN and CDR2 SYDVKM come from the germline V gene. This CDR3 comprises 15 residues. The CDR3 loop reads CASSFNRGYNQPQHF. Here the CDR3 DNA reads TGTGCCAGCAGTTTTAACAGGGGGTACAATCAGCCCCAGCATTTT.

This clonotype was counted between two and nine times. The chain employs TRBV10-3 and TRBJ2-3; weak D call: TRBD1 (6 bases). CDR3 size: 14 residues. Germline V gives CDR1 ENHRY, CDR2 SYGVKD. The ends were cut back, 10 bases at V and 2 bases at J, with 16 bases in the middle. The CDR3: CATTLGANTDTQYF. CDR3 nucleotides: TGTGCCACTACCTTGGGGGCTAACACAGATACGCAGTATTTT.

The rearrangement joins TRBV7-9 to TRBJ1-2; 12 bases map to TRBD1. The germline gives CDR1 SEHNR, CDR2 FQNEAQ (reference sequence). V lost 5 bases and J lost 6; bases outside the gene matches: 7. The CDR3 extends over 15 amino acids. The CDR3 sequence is CASSPGTGGNNGYTF. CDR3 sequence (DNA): TGTGCCAGCAGCCCTGGGACAGGGGGCAACAATGGCTACACCTTC. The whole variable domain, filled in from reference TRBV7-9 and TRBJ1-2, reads DTGVSQNPRHKITKRGQNVTFRCDPISEHNRLYWYRQTLGQGPEFLTYFQNEAQLEKSRLLSDRFSAERPKGSFSTLEIQRTEQGDSAMYLCASSPGTGGNNGYTFGSGTRLTVV.

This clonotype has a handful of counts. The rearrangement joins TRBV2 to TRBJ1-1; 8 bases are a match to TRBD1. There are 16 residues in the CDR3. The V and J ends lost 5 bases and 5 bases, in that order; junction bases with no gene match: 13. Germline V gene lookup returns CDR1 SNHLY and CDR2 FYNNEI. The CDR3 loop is CASSTPGQVRGTEAFF. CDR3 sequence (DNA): TGTGCCAGCAGTACTCCGGGACAGGTTCGGGGTACTGAAGCTTTCTTT.

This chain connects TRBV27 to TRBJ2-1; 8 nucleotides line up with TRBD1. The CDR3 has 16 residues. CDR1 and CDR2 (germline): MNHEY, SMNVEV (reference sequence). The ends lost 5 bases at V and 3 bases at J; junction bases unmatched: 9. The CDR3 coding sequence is TGTGCCAGCAGTCAGGATACAGGGGGAATCTACAATGAGCAGTTCTTC. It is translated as CASSQDTGGIYNEQFF.

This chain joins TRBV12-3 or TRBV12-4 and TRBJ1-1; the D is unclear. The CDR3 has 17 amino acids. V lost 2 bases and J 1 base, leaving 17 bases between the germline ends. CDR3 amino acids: CASSLLLPWGWNTEAFF. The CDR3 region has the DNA TGTGCCAGCAGTTTACTCCTCCCGTGGGGATGGAACACTGAAGCTTTCTTT.

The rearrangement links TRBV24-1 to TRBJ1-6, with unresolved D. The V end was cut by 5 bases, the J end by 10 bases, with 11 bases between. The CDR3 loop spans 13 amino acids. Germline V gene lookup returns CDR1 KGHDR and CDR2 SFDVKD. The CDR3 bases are TGTGCCACCAGTGCCGATCCCTTCTCACCCCTCCACTTT. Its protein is CATSADPFSPLHF.

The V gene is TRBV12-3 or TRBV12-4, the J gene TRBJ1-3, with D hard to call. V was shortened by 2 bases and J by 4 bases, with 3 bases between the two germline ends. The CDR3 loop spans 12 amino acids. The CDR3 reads CASSLLGNTIYF. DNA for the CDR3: TGTGCCAGCAGTTTATTGGGAAACACCATATATTTT.

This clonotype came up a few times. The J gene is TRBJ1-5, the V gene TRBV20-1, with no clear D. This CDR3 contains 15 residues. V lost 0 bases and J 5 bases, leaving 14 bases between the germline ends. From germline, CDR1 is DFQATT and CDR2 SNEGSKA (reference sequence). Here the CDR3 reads CSARDGRREDQPQHF. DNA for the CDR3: TGCAGTGCTAGAGACGGGCGACGGGAGGATCAGCCCCAGCATTTT.